This T cell receptor beta chain comes out of a study of T cells in women clearing cervical HPV infection. Overall study context: Control women cleared a single incident HPV16 infection within 12 months. HLA type could not be excluded as a confounder.

The repertoire was sequenced with immunoSEQ multiplex PCR; TCRdb's copy has only in-frame clones and lacks some. The clone table shows more than 40,000 clones, with the ten largest holding approximately 1%. As to this clone: The read terminates 3 residues before the CDR3 end, so the remaining end is supplied by the germline J gene.

The germline V and J ends were trimmed by 0 bases and 7 bases, with 6 bases remaining between them. The CDR3 has 13 amino acids. CDR1 MRHNA and CDR2 SNTAGT come from the germline V gene. Sequences were obtained from blood buffy coat. This clonotype was obtained from a woman between 18 and 70 years old with a cervical HPV16 infection that either progressed to CIN3+ or cleared (not recorded which). The V call is TRBV6-4, the J call TRBJ2-2; D gene uncertain. CDR3 in amino acids: CASSDSASGELFF. CDR3 DNA, as far as it was read: TGTGCCAGCAGTGACTCGGCTAGCGGGGAG.